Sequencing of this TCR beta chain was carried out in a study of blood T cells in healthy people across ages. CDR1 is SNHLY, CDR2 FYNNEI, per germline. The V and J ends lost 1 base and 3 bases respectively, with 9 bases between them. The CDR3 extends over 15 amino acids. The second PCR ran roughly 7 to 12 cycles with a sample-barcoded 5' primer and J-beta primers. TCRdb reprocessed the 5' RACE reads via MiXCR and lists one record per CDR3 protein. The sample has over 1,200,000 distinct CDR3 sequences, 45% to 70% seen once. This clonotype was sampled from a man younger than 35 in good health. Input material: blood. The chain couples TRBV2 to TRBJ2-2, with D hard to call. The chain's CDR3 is CASSEEAPYTGELFF. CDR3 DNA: TGTGCCAGCAGTGAAGAGGCGCCCTACACCGGGGAGCTGTTTTTT.